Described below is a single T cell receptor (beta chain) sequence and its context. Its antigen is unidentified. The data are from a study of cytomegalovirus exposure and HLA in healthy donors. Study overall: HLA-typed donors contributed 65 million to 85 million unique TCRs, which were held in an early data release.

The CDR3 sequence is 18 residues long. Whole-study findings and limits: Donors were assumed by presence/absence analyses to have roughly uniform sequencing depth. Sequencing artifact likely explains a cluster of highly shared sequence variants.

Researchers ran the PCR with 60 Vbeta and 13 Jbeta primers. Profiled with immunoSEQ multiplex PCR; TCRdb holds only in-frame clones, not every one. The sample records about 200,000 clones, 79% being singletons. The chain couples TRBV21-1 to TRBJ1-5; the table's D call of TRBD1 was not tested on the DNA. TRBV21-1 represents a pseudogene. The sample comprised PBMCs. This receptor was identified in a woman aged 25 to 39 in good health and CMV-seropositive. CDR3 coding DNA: TGTGCCAGCAGCAAAGCCCCCGGGACACGTTATAGCAATCAGCCCCAGCATTTT. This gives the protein CASSKAPGTRYSNQPQHF.